This TCR beta chain was identified in a study of blood T cell repertoires in COVID-19. Study summary: The samples span acute and convalescent COVID-19 from the United States, Italy and Spain. Sources were T cells, B-cell-depleted T cells, or PBMCs; the material itself was cDNA or gDNA.

V was pared by 3 bases and J by 0 bases, with 12 bases between. The CDR3 runs to 15 residues. The germline V gene encodes CDR1 SGDLS and CDR2 YYNGEE. Per the original methods: Reference gene primer amplification in the assay estimated nucleated cell counts. Clones were read by immunoSEQ multiplex PCR, and TCRdb kept only the in-frame ones, dropping some. Clone size and V and J calls were adopted from that table, with D and trimming inferred from the DNA. Of about 270,000 clones listed, 80% to 90% are singletons. This clonotype was obtained from a woman between 65 and 79 years old with acute or convalescent COVID-19. The sample was peripheral blood. The chain uses TRBV9 and TRBJ1-1; D may be TRBD1 (5 bases). CDR3 sequence (DNA): TGTGCCAGCAGCGCTGGGGGGAGGGTGAACACTGAAGCTTTCTTT. It yields the protein CASSAGGRVNTEAFF.